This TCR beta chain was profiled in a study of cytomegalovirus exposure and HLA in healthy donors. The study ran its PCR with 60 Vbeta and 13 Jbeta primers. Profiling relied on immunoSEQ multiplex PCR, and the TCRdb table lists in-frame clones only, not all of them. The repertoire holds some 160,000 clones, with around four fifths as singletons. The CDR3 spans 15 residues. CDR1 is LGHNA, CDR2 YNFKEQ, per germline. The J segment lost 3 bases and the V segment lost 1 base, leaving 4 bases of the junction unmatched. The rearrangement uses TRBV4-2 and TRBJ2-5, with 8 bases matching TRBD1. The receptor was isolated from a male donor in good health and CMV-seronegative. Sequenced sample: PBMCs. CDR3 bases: TGTGCCAGCAGCCAAGGGACAGGGAGCAAAGAGACCCAGTACTTC. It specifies CASSQGTGSKETQYF.